These 12 T cell receptor beta chains were all obtained from the same sample, sequenced in a study of T cell responses to AZD1222 COVID-19 vaccine. TCRdb keeps only in-frame clones here, not all; method: immunoSEQ multiplex PCR. The data contain 120,000 to 150,000 clones, about nine tenths of them seen just once; the ten biggest clones take up around 2.8%. Here the sequenced sample was peripheral blood, taken on day 0 of MenACWY control vaccination. The receptors come from an adult in good health.

The chain links TRBV5-4 to TRBJ1-1; 7 nucleotides match TRBD1. The trim removed 4 bases at V and 1 base at J, leaving 10 bases unmatched. The CDR3 is made up of 16 amino acids. Germline CDR1 SGHNT, CDR2 YYREEE (reference sequence). Here the CDR3 reads CASSVQGGAGNTEAFF. The CDR3, as DNA: TGTGCCAGCAGCGTTCAGGGGGGCGCGGGGAACACTGAAGCTTTCTTT. Full variable domain (rest looked up from reference TRBV5-4 and TRBJ1-1): ETGVTQSPTHLIKTRGQQVTLRCSSQSGHNTVSWYQQALGQGPQFIFQYYREEENGRGNFPPRFSGLQFPNYSSELNVNALELDDSALYLCASSVQGGAGNTEAFFGQGTRLTVV.

V and J are TRBV11-2 and TRBJ2-1; possibly TRBD2 for D (6 bases). Trimming took off 6 bases at V and 7 bases at J, with 16 bases between the two ends. The germline CDR1 and CDR2 sequences are SGHAT and FQNNGV. This CDR3 comprises 14 residues. The CDR3 nucleotides read TGTGCCAGCAGTCCTAGAGGAGGGGTTAATGAGCAGTTCTTC. It yields the protein CASSPRGGVNEQFF.

The chain uses TRBV5-4 and TRBJ2-7; D is uncertain. Trimming stripped 2 bases from V and 0 bases from J, with 6 bases between. CDR1 is SGHNT, CDR2 YYREEE, per germline (reference sequence). The CDR3 loop spans 13 amino acids. Here the CDR3 reads CASSFGGSYEQYF. CDR3 DNA sequence: TGTGCCAGCAGCTTCGGCGGCTCCTACGAGCAGTACTTC.

A single count supports this clone. This chain links TRBV19 with TRBJ1-1; weak D call: TRBD1 (5 bases). The CDR3 spans 14 residues. V was cut by 7 bases and J by 5 bases, with 17 bases left in between. The V gene's germline CDR1 is LNHDA and CDR2 SQIVND (reference sequence). The CDR3 loop reads CASTDWGAYTEAFF. The DNA of the CDR3 is TGTGCCAGTACCGACTGGGGCGCTTATACTGAAGCTTTCTTT.

This chain connects TRBV5-1 to TRBJ1-1; D is possibly TRBD1 (5 bases). The CDR3 length is 17 residues. CDR1 SGHRS and CDR2 YFSETQ come from the germline V gene. V lost 2 bases to trimming and J lost 4 bases, with 21 bases between them. For the CDR3, the DNA is TGCGCCAGCAGCTTTCCGGGACCGGGGGACGTCGGCACTGAAGCTTTCTTT. This encodes CASSFPGPGDVGTEAFF.

V gene TRBV19 combines with J gene TRBJ2-5, with D possibly matching TRBD2 (5 bases). V was pared by 6 bases and J by 4 bases, with 6 bases between. The length of the CDR3 is 11 residues. Germline CDR1 reads LNHDA; CDR2 reads SQIVND (reference sequence). The CDR3 sequence: CASRTRETQYF. The CDR3 DNA follows: TGTGCCAGTAGAACTAGAGAGACCCAGTACTTC.

Only one count was recorded for this clone. The chain recombines TRBV10-3 with TRBJ1-1, with D perhaps matching TRBD1 (6 bases). Germline loops: CDR1 ENHRY, CDR2 SYGVKD. The CDR3 extends over 14 amino acids. Trimming took off 8 bases at V and 0 bases at J, with 13 bases between the two ends. The CDR3 nucleotides are TGTGCCATCCACAAGGGGGTAATGAACACTGAAGCTTTCTTT. Amino acids: CAIHKGVMNTEAFF.

The V gene is TRBV7-2, the J gene TRBJ1-2, with 8 bases fitting TRBD1. The CDR3 has 15 residues. J gave up 4 bases and V 2 bases, and 6 bases lay outside the gene matches. Germline V gene lookup returns CDR1 SGHTA and CDR2 FQGNSA. The DNA for the CDR3 is TGTGCCAGCAGCTTATCCCAGGGGGCACGCTATGGCTACACCTTC. Amino acid sequence: CASSLSQGARYGYTF. Full variable domain (missing parts from reference TRBV7-2 and TRBJ1-2): GAGVSQSPSNKVTEKGKDVELRCDPISGHTALYWYRQSLGQGLEFLIYFQGNSAPDKSGLPSDRFSAERTGGSVSTLTIQRTQQEDSAVYLCASSLSQGARYGYTFGSGTRLTVV.

CDR3 DNA sequence: TGTGCCAGCAGCTCCCGCCTAGCGGGGGGGGCCGGGGAGCTGTTTTTT. Translated, it gives CASSSRLAGGAGELFF. This chain connects TRBV5-4 to TRBJ2-2; 12 positions agree with TRBD2. CDR1 is SGHNT, CDR2 YYREEE, per germline (reference sequence). With 3 bases clipped from V and 6 bases from J, the junction kept 6 bases outside the gene matches. CDR3 size: 16 residues.

J is TRBJ2-1 and V is TRBV28, with 7 bases aligning to TRBD2. V shed 5 bases, J shed 6 bases, and the junction held 7 bases outside the gene matches. The CDR3 sequence is 14 residues long. Germline values: CDR1 MDHEN, CDR2 SYDVKM. The CDR3 coding sequence is TGTGCCAGCAGTCCGAGCGGGATGGGCAATGAGCAGTTCTTC. Its protein product is CASSPSGMGNEQFF.

V is TRBV19 and J is TRBJ2-1; 7 bases fit TRBD2. Trimming removed 1 base from V and 7 bases from J; junction bases left unmatched: 4. Germline-derived CDR1 and CDR2 are LNHDA and SQIVND (reference sequence). CDR3 length equals 14 residues. The CDR3 spells CASSIGLAPNEQFF. CDR3 in DNA: TGTGCCAGTAGTATAGGACTAGCTCCGAATGAGCAGTTCTTC.

The V gene is TRBV15, the J gene TRBJ1-4; the D is unclear. This CDR3 region has 16 residues. Germline CDR1 is LNHNV and CDR2 is YYDKDF (reference sequence). The V gene lost 1 base and the J gene lost 4 bases, with 13 bases spanning the gap. Here the CDR3 DNA reads TGTGCCACCAGCAGAGGCCAGGCCAACCTTAATGAAAAACTGTTTTTT. Amino acids: CATSRGQANLNEKLFF.